This T cell receptor (beta chain) stems from a study of blood T cell repertoires in COVID-19. TCRdb's table, derived via immunoSEQ multiplex PCR, lists solely in-frame clones and lacks some. This sample has about 160,000 clones; over 80% occur once, and the top ten carry 10% to 15%. V dropped 1 base and J dropped 9 bases, with 9 bases sitting between them. Germline values: CDR1 LGHNT, CDR2 FRNRAP. The CDR3 totals 12 residues. This rearrangement joins TRBV12-5 to TRBJ1-2; the D gene is possibly TRBD1 (6 bases). The receptor comes from an older man who had recovered from COVID-19. The specimen sequenced was peripheral blood. CDR3 sequence (DNA): TGTGCTAGTGGTTTGGGTCAGGGGAGCTACACCTTC. The encoded protein is CASGLGQGSYTF.